This T cell receptor beta chain was captured by sequencing in a study of blood T cell repertoires in COVID-19 (dated by TCRdb to 2020 to 2022). For context, the study as a whole: Samples covering the acute and convalescent phases of COVID-19 were provided by collaborators in the United States, Italy and Spain. The material from the prospective study consisted of cDNA or gDNA derived from T cells, B-cell-depleted T cells, or PBMCs. Subjects who had been exposed to COVID-19, were actively infected with it, or had recovered from it provided the deeply sampled blood TCRbeta repertoires that made up the dataset. Where available, HLA class I and class II types were taken from metadata supplied by the sample provider and were not determined by assay-based typing. A freely available public database, intended as a resource for researchers studying the immune response to SARS-CoV-2, is where the repertoires were released. Samples came from the ongoing ImmuneRACE study (first 160 participants) plus 1,254 subjects from 6 global collaborators. Nearly every sample came with metadata listing a de-identified subject ID, COVID-19 status, age in years and sex.

TCRbeta CDR3 regions were amplified from genomic DNA by means of the immunoSEQ Assay, a bias-controlled multiplex PCR. The paper's processing steps were these. Nucleated cell counts per sample were estimated from amplification of reference gene primers within the assay. To quantify the absolute abundance of each unique TCRbeta CDR3 rearrangement, sequence reads were collapsed and filtered. For each sample, productive Simpson clonality was calculated as the square root of Simpson's diversity index across productive rearrangements. In TCRdb, the immuneACCESS table is reduced to in-frame sequences with V and J assigned. These tables do not hold every clone; where another copy was compared, an unresolved V gene accounts for under half, and the others remain unexplained. V and J calls and clone size follow that table, whereas D and trimming were derived from the DNA. The sample table contains approximately 300,000 clones; only one count was recorded for roughly 85% of them. The top ten constitute 1.9% of the sample.

Notes on this clone: The specificity of this receptor is unknown. No base qualities exist here, and no much larger clone lies one base off it.

What the study reported, not specific to this receptor: How much clinical and demographic metadata was included differed by source and by participant, and the metadata was provided uncurated.

Enrolling through a virtual design, the prospective study's participants ranged in age from roughly 18 to 90 years and lived across 20 to 30 United States geographic areas. Cohort assignment in the prospective study relied on participant-reported clinical history from a screening survey and a study questionnaire. Exposed participants were defined as having been in contact with someone with a PCR-confirmed or clinician-diagnosed COVID-19 case within 2 weeks of study entry. Each participant in the prospective study had whole blood, serum and a nasopharyngeal or oropharyngeal swab collected by mobile phlebotomists. Prospective study participants could optionally give additional blood draws and questionnaires over a roughly 2-month period. Blood samples from the prospective study were shipped frozen or at room temperature prior to DNA extraction. The sample consisted of PBMCs or T cells enriched from blood (not recorded which). The source of this sequence is a woman aged 25 to 39 who had been exposed to COVID-19.

The CDR3 reads CASSPRTGHWNTEAFF. The nucleotide sequence is given as TGCGCCAGCAGTCCTCGGACAGGACACTGGAACACTGAAGCTTTCTTT. This receptor chain uses TRBV5-1 and TRBJ1-1; 7 middle bases align to TRBD1. Here V drops 5 bases and J drops 1 base, and the junction holds 11 bases not matched to any gene. The CDR3 contains 16 residues, cysteine and phenylalanine counted. Just CDR3 DNA is preserved here, 48 bases in frame from base 1. The germline V gene yields SGHRS for CDR1 and YFSETQ for CDR2.